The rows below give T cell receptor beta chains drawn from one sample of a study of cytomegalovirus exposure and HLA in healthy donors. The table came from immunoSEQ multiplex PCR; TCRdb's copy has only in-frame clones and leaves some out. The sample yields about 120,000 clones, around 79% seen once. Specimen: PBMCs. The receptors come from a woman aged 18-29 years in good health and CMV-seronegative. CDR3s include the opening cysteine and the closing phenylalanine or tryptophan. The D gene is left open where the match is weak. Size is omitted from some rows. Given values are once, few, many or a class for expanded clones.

CDR3aa: CASSFVGRAGNEQFF
v_gene: TRBV27
abundance: -
d_gene: TRBD2

CDR3aa: CASNGGTAPLYGYTF
v_gene: TRBV2
abundance: -
d_gene: TRBD1

CDR3aa: CASSPQGQGIPNDGYTF
v_gene: TRBV18
abundance: -
d_gene: TRBD1

CDR3aa: CASSGGVGNQPQHF
v_gene: TRBV12-5
abundance: -
d_gene: -

CDR3aa: CASSYPWDRESFF
v_gene: TRBV6-5
abundance: -
d_gene: TRBD1

CDR3aa: CASSRVEGDTEAFF
v_gene: TRBV4-1
abundance: -
d_gene: -

CDR3aa: CASSHGQGSLNTEAFF
v_gene: TRBV6-6
abundance: -
d_gene: TRBD1

CDR3aa: CASSPLSRGVEKLFF
v_gene: TRBV27
abundance: -
d_gene: -

CDR3aa: CASSPPGGTGNSPLHF
v_gene: TRBV4-3
abundance: -
d_gene: TRBD1

CDR3aa: CASSPGTAYGYTF
v_gene: TRBV11-2
abundance: few
d_gene: TRBD1

CDR3aa: CASSPRVGPTEAFF
v_gene: TRBV7-6
abundance: -
d_gene: -

CDR3aa: CASSFGGGALDTQYF
v_gene: TRBV7-6
abundance: -
d_gene: TRBD2

CDR3aa: CASSPHPGRIQETQYF
v_gene: TRBV4-3
abundance: once
d_gene: -

CDR3aa: CASSGGQGSEQYF
v_gene: TRBV5-1
abundance: -
d_gene: TRBD1

CDR3aa: CASSLERQGALVKQTNEQFF
v_gene: TRBV5-1
abundance: -
d_gene: TRBD1

CDR3aa: CASSYGTSDHEQYF
v_gene: TRBV5-1
abundance: -
d_gene: TRBD2

CDR3aa: CASNKNTEAFF
v_gene: TRBV6-6
abundance: -
d_gene: -

CDR3aa: CASSAGQTNTEAFF
v_gene: TRBV9
abundance: -
d_gene: TRBD1

CDR3aa: CASSDGTGEDTQYF
v_gene: TRBV10-1
abundance: -
d_gene: TRBD1

CDR3aa: CASSQALHQPQHF
v_gene: TRBV4-1
abundance: -
d_gene: -

CDR3aa: CASTGVQDNSPLHF
v_gene: TRBV6-1
abundance: -
d_gene: -

CDR3aa: CASRPGQGSTEAFF
v_gene: TRBV6-1
abundance: -
d_gene: TRBD1

CDR3aa: CASSITGEGRSEAFF
v_gene: TRBV7-3
abundance: -
d_gene: -

CDR3aa: CASSIHQAGSYGYTF
v_gene: TRBV19
abundance: few
d_gene: -

CDR3aa: CASSLEGVGRRNTIYF
v_gene: TRBV5-1
abundance: -
d_gene: -